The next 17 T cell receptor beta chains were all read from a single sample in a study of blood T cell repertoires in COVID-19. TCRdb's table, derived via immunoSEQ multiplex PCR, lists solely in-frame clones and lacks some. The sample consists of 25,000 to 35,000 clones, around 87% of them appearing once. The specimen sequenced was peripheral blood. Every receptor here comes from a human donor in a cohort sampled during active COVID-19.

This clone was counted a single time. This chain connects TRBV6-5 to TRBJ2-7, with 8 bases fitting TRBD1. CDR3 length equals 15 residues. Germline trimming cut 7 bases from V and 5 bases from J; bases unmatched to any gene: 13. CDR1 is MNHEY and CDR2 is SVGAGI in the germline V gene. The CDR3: CASTQGQGRVDEQYF. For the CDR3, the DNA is TGTGCCAGCACCCAAGGACAGGGAAGGGTGGACGAGCAGTACTTC.

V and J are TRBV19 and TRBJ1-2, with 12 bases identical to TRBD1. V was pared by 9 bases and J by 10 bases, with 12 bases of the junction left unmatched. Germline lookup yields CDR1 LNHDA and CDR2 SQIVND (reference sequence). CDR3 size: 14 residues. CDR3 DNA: TGTGCCAGCCACGACGCCGGGACAGGGGGCGACTACACCTTC. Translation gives CASHDAGTGGDYTF.

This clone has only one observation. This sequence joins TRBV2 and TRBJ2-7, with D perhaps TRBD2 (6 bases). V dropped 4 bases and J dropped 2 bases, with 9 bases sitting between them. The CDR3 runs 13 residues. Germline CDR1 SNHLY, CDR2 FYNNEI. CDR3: CASSGLVAYEQYF. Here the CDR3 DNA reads TGTGCCAGCAGTGGACTAGTCGCCTACGAGCAGTACTTC. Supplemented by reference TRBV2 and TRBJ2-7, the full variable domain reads EPEVTQTPSHQVTQMGQEVILRCVPISNHLYFYWYRQILGQKVEFLVSFYNNEISEKSEIFDDQFSVERPDGSNFTLKIRSTKLEDSAMYFCASSGLVAYEQYFGPGTRLTVT.

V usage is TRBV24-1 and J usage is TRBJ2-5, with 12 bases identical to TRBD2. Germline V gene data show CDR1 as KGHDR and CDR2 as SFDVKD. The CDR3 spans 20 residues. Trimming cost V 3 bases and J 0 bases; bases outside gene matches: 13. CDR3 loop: CATSDVPSGGVPKYQETQYF. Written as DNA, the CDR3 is TGTGCCACCAGTGATGTACCTAGCGGGGGGGTACCCAAGTACCAAGAGACCCAGTACTTC.

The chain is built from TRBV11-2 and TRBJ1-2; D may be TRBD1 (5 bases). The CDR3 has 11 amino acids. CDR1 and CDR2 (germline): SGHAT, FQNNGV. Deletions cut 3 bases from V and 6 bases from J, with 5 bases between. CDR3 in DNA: TGTGCCAGCAGCTTCAGGGATGGCTACACCTTC. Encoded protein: CASSFRDGYTF.

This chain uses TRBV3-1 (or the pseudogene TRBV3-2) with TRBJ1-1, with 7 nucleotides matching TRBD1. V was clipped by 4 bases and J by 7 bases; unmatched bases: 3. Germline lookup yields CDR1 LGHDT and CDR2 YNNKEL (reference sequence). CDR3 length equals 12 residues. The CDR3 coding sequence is TGTGCCAGCAGCCTACAGGGGTTTGAAGCTTTCTTT. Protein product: CASSLQGFEAFF.

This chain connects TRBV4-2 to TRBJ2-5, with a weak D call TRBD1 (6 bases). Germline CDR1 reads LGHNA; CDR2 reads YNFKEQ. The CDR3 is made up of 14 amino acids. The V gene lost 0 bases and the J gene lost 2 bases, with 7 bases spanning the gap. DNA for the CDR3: TGTGCCAGCAGCCAAGAGGGGGCGCAAGAGACCCAGTACTTC. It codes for CASSQEGAQETQYF.

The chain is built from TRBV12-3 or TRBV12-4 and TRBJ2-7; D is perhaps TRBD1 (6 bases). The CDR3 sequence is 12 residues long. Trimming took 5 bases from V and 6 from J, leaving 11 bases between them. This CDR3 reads CASSAHRVEQYF. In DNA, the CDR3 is TGTGCCAGCAGTGCTCACAGGGTCGAGCAGTACTTC.

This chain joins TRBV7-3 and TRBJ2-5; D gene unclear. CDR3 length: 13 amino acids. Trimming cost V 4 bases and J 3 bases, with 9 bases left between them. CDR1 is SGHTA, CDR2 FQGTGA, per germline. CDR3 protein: CASSSVRKETQYF. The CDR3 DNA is TGTGCCAGCAGCTCTGTTAGAAAAGAGACCCAGTACTTC. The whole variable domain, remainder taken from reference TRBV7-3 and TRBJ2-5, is GAGVSQTPSNKVTEKGKYVELRCDPISGHTALYWYRQSLGQGPEFLIYFQGTGAADDSGLPNDRFFAVRPEGSVSTLKIQRTERGDSAVYLCASSSVRKETQYFGPGTRLLVL.

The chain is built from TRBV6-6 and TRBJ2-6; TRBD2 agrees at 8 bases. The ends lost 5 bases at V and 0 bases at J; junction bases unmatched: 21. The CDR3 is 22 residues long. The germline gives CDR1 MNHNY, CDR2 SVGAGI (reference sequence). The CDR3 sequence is CASSPLGSGIPHTLSGANVLTF. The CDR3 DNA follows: TGTGCCAGCAGTCCCTTAGGTAGCGGGATTCCACATACCCTCTCTGGGGCCAACGTCCTGACTTTC.

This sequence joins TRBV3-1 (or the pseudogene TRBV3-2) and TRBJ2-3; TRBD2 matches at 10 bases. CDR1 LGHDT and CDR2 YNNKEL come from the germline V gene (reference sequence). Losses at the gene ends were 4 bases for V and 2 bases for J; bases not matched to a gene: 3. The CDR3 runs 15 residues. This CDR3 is CASSPLAGATDTQYF. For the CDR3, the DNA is TGTGCCAGCAGCCCTCTAGCGGGGGCCACAGATACGCAGTATTTT.

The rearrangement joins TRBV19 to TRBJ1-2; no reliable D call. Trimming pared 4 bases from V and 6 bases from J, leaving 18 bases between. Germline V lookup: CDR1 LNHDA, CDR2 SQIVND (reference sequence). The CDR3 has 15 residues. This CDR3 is CASSKPGRQRDGYTF. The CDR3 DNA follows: TGTGCCAGTAGTAAACCAGGCCGGCAGCGGGATGGCTACACCTTC.

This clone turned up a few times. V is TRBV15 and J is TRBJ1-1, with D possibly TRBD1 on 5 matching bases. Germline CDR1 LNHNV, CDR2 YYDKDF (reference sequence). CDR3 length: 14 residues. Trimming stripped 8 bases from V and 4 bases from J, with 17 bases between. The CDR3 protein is CATGEGVSTTEAFF. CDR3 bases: TGTGCCACCGGGGAAGGGGTTTCAACCACTGAAGCTTTCTTT.

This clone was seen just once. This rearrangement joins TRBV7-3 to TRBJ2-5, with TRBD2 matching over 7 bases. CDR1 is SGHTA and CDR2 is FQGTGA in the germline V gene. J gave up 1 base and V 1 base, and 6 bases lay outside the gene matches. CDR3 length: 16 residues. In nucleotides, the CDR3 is TGTGCCAGCAGCTTAAGGGGCGGGGGACGCCAAGAGACCCAGTACTTC. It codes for CASSLRGGGRQETQYF.

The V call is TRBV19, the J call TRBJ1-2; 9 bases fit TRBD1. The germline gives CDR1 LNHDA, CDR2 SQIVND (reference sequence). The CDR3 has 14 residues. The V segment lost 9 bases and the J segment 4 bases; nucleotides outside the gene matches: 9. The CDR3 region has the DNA TGTGCCAGCAACAGGGGGCAGCGCCTCTATGGCTACACCTTC. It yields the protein CASNRGQRLYGYTF.

CDR3 nucleotides: TGTGCTAGTGGTCTCAAAAACATTCAGTACTTC. Translated: CASGLKNIQYF. The genes are TRBV12-5 and TRBJ2-4; D is uncertain. The germline V gene has CDR1 LGHNT and CDR2 FRNRAP. The CDR3 spans 11 residues. Trimming shortened V by 5 bases and J by 3 bases, and 2 bases separated the two germline ends.

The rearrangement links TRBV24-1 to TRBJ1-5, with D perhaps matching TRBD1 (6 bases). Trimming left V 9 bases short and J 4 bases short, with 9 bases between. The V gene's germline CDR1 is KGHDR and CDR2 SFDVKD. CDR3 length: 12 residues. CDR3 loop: CATAQGNQPQHF. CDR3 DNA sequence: TGTGCCACCGCACAGGGAAATCAGCCCCAGCATTTT.